These 29 T cell receptor beta chains were all obtained from the same sample, sequenced in a study of T cell responses to AZD1222 COVID-19 vaccine. The table came from immunoSEQ multiplex PCR; TCRdb's copy has only in-frame clones and leaves some out. Seen here are 80,000 or so clones, around 85% observed once, and the top ten hold less than 11%. The sample was peripheral blood, taken 28 days after the second AZD1222 dose. The receptors come from an adult who received the AZD1222 COVID-19 vaccine.

The genes are TRBV6-5 and TRBJ2-7; the match to TRBD1 covers 10 bases. Germline V lookup: CDR1 MNHEY, CDR2 SVGAGI. With V trimmed by 6 bases and J by 6 bases, 11 bases remained unmatched. The CDR3 sequence is 15 residues long. The CDR3 nucleotides read TGTGCCAGCAGACGCGCCGGGACAGGGGACTCCGAGCAGTACTTC. This translates into CASRRAGTGDSEQYF.

V and J are TRBV12-3 or TRBV12-4 and TRBJ2-7; D is perhaps TRBD2 (5 bases). Trimming shortened V by 0 bases and J by 6 bases, and 6 bases separated the two germline ends. CDR3 length: 12 residues. The CDR3 is CASSLAAGEQYF. The CDR3 DNA reads as TGTGCCAGCAGTTTAGCCGCGGGCGAGCAGTACTTC.

The rearrangement uses TRBV14 and TRBJ2-1; 7 bases align to TRBD2. Trimming removed 3 bases from V and 5 bases from J; junction bases left unmatched: 10. Germline CDR1 SGHDN, CDR2 FVKESK. The CDR3 is made up of 16 amino acids. CDR3: CASSQDGGSLHNEQFF. The CDR3 nucleotides are TGTGCCAGCAGCCAGGACGGGGGGAGTCTCCACAATGAGCAGTTCTTC.

The chain is built from TRBV6-6 and TRBJ1-2, with a possible D match to TRBD1 (5 bases). Germline V gives CDR1 MNHNY, CDR2 SVGAGI (reference sequence). This CDR3 comprises 15 residues. V gave up 2 bases and J gave up 4 bases, with 14 bases separating them. CDR3: CASSYGDGAGYGYTF. In DNA, the CDR3 is TGTGCCAGCAGTTACGGGGATGGGGCAGGCTATGGCTACACCTTC.

The V gene is TRBV2, the J gene TRBJ2-2, with TRBD1 as a possible D gene (5 bases). The CDR3 consists of 12 residues. Germline V lookup: CDR1 SNHLY, CDR2 FYNNEI. Deletions cut 7 bases from V and 5 bases from J, with 8 bases between. CDR3 in DNA: TGTGCCAGCACAAGGGGTACCGGGGAGCTGTTTTTT. Translation: CASTRGTGELFF.

J is TRBJ1-4 and V is TRBV10-3, with D maybe TRBD1 (5 bases). V was clipped by 10 bases and J by 0 bases, with 9 bases between them. The CDR3 length is 13 residues. The germline gives CDR1 ENHRY, CDR2 SYGVKD. The chain's CDR3 is CATATATNEKLFF. The CDR3 DNA follows: TGTGCCACCGCGACAGCAACTAATGAAAAACTGTTTTTT.

The chain is built from TRBV6-1 and TRBJ1-5; a possible D gene is TRBD1 (5 bases). Germline V gene lookup returns CDR1 MNHNS and CDR2 SASEGT. Trimming cost V 2 bases and J 6 bases, with 11 bases left between them. The CDR3 runs 14 residues. CDR3 amino acids: CASSEQGGAQPQHF. CDR3 nucleotides: TGTGCCAGCAGTGAACAGGGTGGGGCTCAGCCCCAGCATTTT.

About this clone: One junction end does not reproduce the germline sequence, and a read error may be involved. CDR3 DNA: TGCGCCAGCAGTGCGCAGGGAGGACATGGCCACACCTTC. Translating gives CASSAQGGHGHTF. This chain joins TRBV10-1 and TRBJ1-2, with a tentative D call TRBD1 (5 bases). Germline V gives CDR1 WNHNN, CDR2 SYGVQD (reference sequence). The CDR3 sequence is 13 residues long.

The rearrangement joins TRBV10-3 to TRBJ2-2; D may be TRBD1 (6 bases). This CDR3 comprises 13 residues. Per germline, CDR1 ENHRY and CDR2 SYGVKD. The V end was cut by 7 bases, the J end by 7 bases, with 13 bases between. CDR3 sequence (DNA): TGTGCCATCAATAAACAGGGTAACGGGGAGCTGTTTTTT. It yields the protein CAINKQGNGELFF.

This sequence joins TRBV28 and TRBJ1-6; unclear D gene. Germline V gene lookup returns CDR1 MDHEN and CDR2 SYDVKM. Trimming left V 2 bases short and J 0 bases short, with 14 bases between. The CDR3 spans 18 residues. The DNA of the CDR3 is TGTGCCAGCAGTTTAAATTTCTTTGGGAGCTCCTATAATTCACCCCTCCACTTT. It translates to CASSLNFFGSSYNSPLHF.

This CDR3 is CAISESQPSYGYTF. CDR3 in DNA: TGTGCCATCAGTGAGTCACAACCTAGCTATGGCTACACCTTC. The chain carries TRBV10-3 and TRBJ1-2, with D unresolved. V was cut by 0 bases and J by 4 bases, with 9 bases left in between. The CDR3 is 14 amino acids. The germline V gene has CDR1 ENHRY and CDR2 SYGVKD.

This chain uses TRBV5-1 with TRBJ2-1; D call uncertain. The germline V gene encodes CDR1 SGHRS and CDR2 YFSETQ. The CDR3 extends over 13 amino acids. V gave up 0 bases and J gave up 4 bases, with 5 bases separating them. CDR3 protein: CASSLVGYNEQFF. CDR3 bases: TGCGCCAGCAGCTTGGTAGGGTACAATGAGCAGTTCTTC.

V gene TRBV4-1 combines with J gene TRBJ1-2; TRBD1 aligns across 9 bases. Losses at the gene ends were 2 bases for V and 7 bases for J; bases not matched to a gene: 17. CDR1 and CDR2 (germline): MGHRA, YSYEKL. The CDR3 runs to 18 residues. The CDR3 DNA reads TGCGCCAGCAGCCAAATCAACTGGGGGGACAGGGAGGGGACTGGCTACACCTTC. It codes for CASSQINWGDREGTGYTF.

This rearrangement joins TRBV7-2 to TRBJ2-5; tentative D call: TRBD1 (6 bases). The V gene's germline CDR1 is SGHTA and CDR2 FQGNSA. The V and J ends lost 1 base and 1 base respectively, with 10 bases between them. This CDR3 has 15 amino acids. The CDR3: CASSLGGRLQETQYF. The CDR3 DNA follows: TGTGCCAGCAGCTTAGGGGGGCGGCTCCAAGAGACCCAGTACTTC.

This clone was recorded once. The genes are TRBV6-5 and TRBJ1-5; TRBD1 matches 7 bases. With 8 bases clipped from V and 7 bases from J, the junction kept 8 bases outside the gene matches. CDR3 length: 13 amino acids. The germline CDR1 and CDR2 sequences are MNHEY and SVGAGI. The CDR3 spells CASRDRAGQPQHF. The CDR3 DNA is TGTGCCAGCCGCGACAGGGCAGGACAGCCCCAGCATTTT.

For this clone: No DNA is shown, since the ends of the CDR3 on it are uncertain; the CDR3 is the one TCRdb lists. This chain joins TRBV28 and TRBJ1-6. The germline V gene has CDR1 MDHEN and CDR2 SYDVKM. The CDR3 totals 13 residues, both ends included. The CDR3 here is CASSLQFFGALHF.

The rearrangement joins TRBV9 to TRBJ2-7, with a possible D match to TRBD1 (5 bases). In germline, CDR1 is SGDLS, CDR2 YYNGEE. Trimming shortened V by 2 bases and J by 7 bases, and 19 bases separated the two germline ends. The CDR3 spans 15 residues. CDR3: CASSVHGANLGEQYF. The CDR3 nucleotides read TGTGCCAGCAGCGTCCATGGGGCTAACCTAGGGGAGCAGTACTTC. The full variable domain, rest sourced from reference TRBV9 and TRBJ2-7, is DSGVTQTPKHLITATGQRVTLRCSPRSGDLSVYWYQQSLDQGLQFLIQYYNGEERAKGNILERFSAQQFPDLHSELNLSSLELGDSALYFCASSVHGANLGEQYFGPGTRLTVT.

This chain connects TRBV5-5 to TRBJ2-7, with 11 bases fitting TRBD2. V shed 4 bases, J shed 0 bases, and the junction held 3 bases outside the gene matches. Looked up from germline, CDR1 is SGHKS and CDR2 is YYEKEE (reference sequence). CDR3 size: 15 residues. CDR3 loop: CASSRLAGHSYEQYF. CDR3 DNA sequence: TGTGCCAGCAGCAGACTAGCGGGGCACTCCTACGAGCAGTACTTC.

The V gene is TRBV6-5, the J gene TRBJ1-1; D is ambiguous. There are 14 residues in the CDR3. CDR1 is MNHEY, CDR2 SVGAGI, per germline. V was shortened by 8 bases and J by 3 bases, with 16 bases between the two germline ends. CDR3 region: CASYRAGIYTEAFF. In DNA, the CDR3 is TGTGCCAGCTATCGGGCAGGTATCTACACTGAAGCTTTCTTT.

The V call is TRBV28, the J call TRBJ1-5, with D tentatively TRBD1 (5 bases). The CDR3 loop spans 15 amino acids. Trimming removed 3 bases from V and 0 bases from J, with 9 bases in between. Germline V gene data show CDR1 as MDHEN and CDR2 as SYDVKM. This CDR3 is CASSFQGYSNQPQHF. DNA for the CDR3: TGTGCCAGCAGTTTTCAGGGTTATAGCAATCAGCCCCAGCATTTT.

This chain joins TRBV3-1 (or the pseudogene TRBV3-2) and TRBJ1-4, with D unresolved. Germline V lookup: CDR1 LGHDT, CDR2 YNNKEL (reference sequence). Trimming removed 1 base from V and 7 bases from J, with 10 bases in between. CDR3 length: 14 residues. The CDR3 region is CASSQAGEIEKLFF. CDR3 bases: TGTGCCAGCAGCCAAGCGGGTGAGATTGAAAAACTGTTTTTT.

The chain couples TRBV19 to TRBJ1-5; weak D call: TRBD1 (6 bases). Trimming pared 3 bases from V and 6 bases from J, leaving 15 bases between. The CDR3 sequence is 15 residues long. CDR1 LNHDA and CDR2 SQIVND come from the germline V gene (reference sequence). CDR3 in DNA: TGTGCCAGTAGTATCCGGACAGCCTTAACTCAGCCCCAGCATTTT. As protein: CASSIRTALTQPQHF. The entire variable domain, with the rest obtained from reference TRBV19 and TRBJ1-5, is as follows: DGGITQSPKYLFRKEGQNVTLSCEQNLNHDAMYWYRQDPGQGLRLIYYSQIVNDFQKGDIAEGYSVSREKKESFPLTVTSAQKNPTAFYLCASSIRTALTQPQHFGDGTRLSIL.

V gene TRBV9 combines with J gene TRBJ2-2, with D possibly TRBD1 on 5 matching bases. V was cut by 4 bases and J by 8 bases, with 21 bases left in between. Germline-derived CDR1 and CDR2 are SGDLS and YYNGEE. CDR3 length: 16 residues. The CDR3, as DNA: TGTGCCAGCAGCCTACCCAAGCAGGGCCCGGCGGGGGAGCTGTTTTTT. Protein product: CASSLPKQGPAGELFF.

The J gene is TRBJ1-5, the V gene TRBV7-9, with D possibly being TRBD1 (5 bases). Germline loops: CDR1 SEHNR, CDR2 FQNEAQ (reference sequence). The CDR3 is 16 residues long. The V and J ends lost 1 base and 3 bases respectively, with 13 bases between them. The CDR3 coding sequence is TGTGCCAGCAGCTTAGGAATGGCCAGGGCCAATCAGCCCCAGCATTTT. Residues: CASSLGMARANQPQHF.

The chain links TRBV19 to TRBJ1-2, with TRBD1 as a possible D gene (6 bases). The CDR3 loop spans 15 amino acids. V lost 3 bases to trimming and J lost 3 bases, with 14 bases between them. Per the germline V gene, CDR1 is LNHDA and CDR2 is SQIVND (reference sequence). The CDR3 nucleotides read TGTGCCAGTAGTATGCGGGGGGCGCATGACTATGGCTACACCTTC. Residues: CASSMRGAHDYGYTF.

The chain links TRBV11-2 to TRBJ2-7; 7 bases are a match to TRBD1. Germline CDR1 reads SGHAT; CDR2 reads FQNNGV. This CDR3 is built from 13 residues. Losses at the gene ends were 3 bases for V and 3 bases for J; bases not matched to a gene: 2. The DNA of the CDR3 is TGTGCCAGCAGCTTTGGACAGGTCTACGAGCAGTACTTC. Its translation is CASSFGQVYEQYF.

This rearrangement joins TRBV9 to TRBJ2-1; 9 bases are shared with TRBD2. The germline V gene has CDR1 SGDLS and CDR2 YYNGEE. J was trimmed by 6 bases and V by 0 bases; bases with no gene match: 1. The CDR3 has 14 amino acids. CDR3 sequence (DNA): TGTGCCAGCAGCGTAGGGACTAGCGCCAATGAGCAGTTCTTC. Its translation: CASSVGTSANEQFF.

This chain connects TRBV6-5 to TRBJ1-2; D unresolved. V dropped 7 bases and J dropped 5 bases, with 11 bases sitting between them. The CDR3 loop spans 12 amino acids. Germline CDR1 reads MNHEY; CDR2 reads SVGAGI. The DNA of the CDR3 is TGTGCCAGCACCATAGGAGCTTATGGCTACACCTTC. It is translated as CASTIGAYGYTF.

V gene TRBV5-1 combines with J gene TRBJ2-2; no reliable D call. Germline CDR1 is SGHRS and CDR2 is YFSETQ. The CDR3 is made up of 14 amino acids. Trimming took off 1 base at V and 0 bases at J, with 4 bases between the two ends. As DNA, the CDR3 is TGCGCCAGCAGCTTGAGTCCGAACACCGGGGAGCTGTTTTTT. Encoded protein: CASSLSPNTGELFF.